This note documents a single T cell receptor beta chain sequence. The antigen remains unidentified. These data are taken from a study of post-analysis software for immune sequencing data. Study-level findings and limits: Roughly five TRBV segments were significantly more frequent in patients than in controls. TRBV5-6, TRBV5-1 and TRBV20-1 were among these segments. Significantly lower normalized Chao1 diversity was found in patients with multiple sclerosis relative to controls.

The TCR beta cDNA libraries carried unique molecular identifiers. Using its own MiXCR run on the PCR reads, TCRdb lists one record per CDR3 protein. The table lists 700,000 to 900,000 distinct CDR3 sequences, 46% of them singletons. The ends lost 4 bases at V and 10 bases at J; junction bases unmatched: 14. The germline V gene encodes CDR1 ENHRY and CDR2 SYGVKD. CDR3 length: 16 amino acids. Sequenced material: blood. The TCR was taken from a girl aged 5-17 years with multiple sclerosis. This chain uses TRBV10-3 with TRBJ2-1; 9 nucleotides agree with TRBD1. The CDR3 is CAISASDRGTWEEQFF. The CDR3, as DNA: TGTGCCATCAGTGCCTCGGACAGGGGCACTTGGGAGGAGCAGTTCTTC.